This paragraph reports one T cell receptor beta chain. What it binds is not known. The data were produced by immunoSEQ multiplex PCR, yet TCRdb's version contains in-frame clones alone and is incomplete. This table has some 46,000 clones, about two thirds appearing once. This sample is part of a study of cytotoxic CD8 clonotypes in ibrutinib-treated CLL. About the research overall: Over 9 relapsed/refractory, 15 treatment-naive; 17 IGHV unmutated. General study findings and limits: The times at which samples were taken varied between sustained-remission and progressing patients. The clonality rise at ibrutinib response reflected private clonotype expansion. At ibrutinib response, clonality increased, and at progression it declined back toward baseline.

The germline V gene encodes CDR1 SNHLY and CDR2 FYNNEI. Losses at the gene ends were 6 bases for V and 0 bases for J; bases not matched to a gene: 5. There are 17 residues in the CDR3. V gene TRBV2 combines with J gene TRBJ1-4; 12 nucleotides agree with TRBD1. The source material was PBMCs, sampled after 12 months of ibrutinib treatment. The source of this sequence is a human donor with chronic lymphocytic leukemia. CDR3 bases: TGTGCCAGCAGGGGGGACAGGGGGCGACCAACTAATGAAAAACTGTTTTTT. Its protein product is CASRGDRGRPTNEKLFF.